These 26 T cell receptor beta chains were sequenced from one sample in a study of cytomegalovirus exposure and HLA in healthy donors. PCR was performed using 60 Vbeta and 13 Jbeta primers. Clones were read by immunoSEQ multiplex PCR, and TCRdb kept only the in-frame ones, dropping some. Found here are around 250,000 clones, around 90% of them singletons; the top ten hold about 1.7%. The sequenced material came from PBMCs. These receptors all stem from a girl between 2 and 10 years old in good health and CMV-seronegative.

This rearrangement joins TRBV7-9 to TRBJ2-5; 9 bases line up with TRBD2. The CDR3 is 14 amino acids. CDR1 is SEHNR, CDR2 FQNEAQ, per germline (reference sequence). The V segment lost 1 base and the J segment 5 bases; nucleotides outside the gene matches: 2. The CDR3 DNA reads as TGTGCCAGCAGCTTAGGCGGGAGGGAGGAGACCCAGTACTTC. This gives the protein CASSLGGREETQYF.

This chain uses TRBV6-4 with TRBJ2-1, with a possible D match to TRBD2 (5 bases). This CDR3 has 16 amino acids. V was pared by 0 bases and J by 0 bases, with 9 bases between. From germline, CDR1 is MRHNA and CDR2 SNTAGT. The CDR3 DNA follows: TGTGCCAGCAGTGACTCAGCCGGGGTCTCCTACAATGAGCAGTTCTTC. Protein sequence: CASSDSAGVSYNEQFF.

A single count supports this clone. V is TRBV29-1 and J is TRBJ1-1, with 9 bases fitting TRBD1. V lost 7 bases and J lost 6; bases outside the gene matches: 6. The germline V gene has CDR1 SQVTM and CDR2 ANQGSEA. This CDR3 region has 12 residues. The CDR3 loop is CSGGQGGAEAFF. The CDR3 region has the DNA TGCAGCGGGGGACAGGGAGGCGCTGAAGCTTTCTTT.

The V gene is TRBV18, the J gene TRBJ2-3; 8 bases line up with TRBD2. Germline CDR1 is KGHSH and CDR2 is LQKENI. The CDR3 has 15 residues. The V and J ends lost 0 bases and 2 bases, in that order; junction bases with no gene match: 1. This chain's CDR3 is CASSPPLAATDTQYF. In DNA, the CDR3 is TGTGCCAGCTCACCACCACTAGCGGCCACAGATACGCAGTATTTT.

About this clone: Other DNA sequences in the sample encode the same CDR3. The chain is built from TRBV18 and TRBJ1-1; 9 positions match TRBD1. Trimming cost V 0 bases and J 4 bases; bases outside gene matches: 3. CDR3 size: 15 residues. Germline V CDR1 and CDR2: KGHSH, LQKENI. CDR3 protein: CASSPPGQGGTEAFF. DNA for the CDR3: TGTGCCAGCTCACCACCGGGACAGGGCGGCACTGAAGCTTTCTTT. Looking up the rest from reference TRBV18 and TRBJ1-1 gives the full variable domain: NAGVMQNPRHLVRRRGQEARLRCSPMKGHSHVYWYRQLPEEGLKFMVYLQKENIIDESGMPKERFSAEFPKEGPSILRIQQVVRGDSAAYFCASSPPGQGGTEAFFGQGTRLTVV.

This clone appeared a few times. The chain is built from TRBV28 and TRBJ2-5; 12 bases are a match to TRBD2. Trimming cost V 5 bases and J 4 bases; bases outside gene matches: 14. The CDR3 has 18 amino acids. Germline assignment: CDR1 MDHEN and CDR2 SYDVKM. The CDR3 loop reads CASSARLAGEAPGETQYF. The CDR3 bases are TGTGCCAGCAGTGCGAGACTAGCGGGGGAGGCCCCGGGAGAGACCCAGTACTTC.

The chain combines TRBV15 with TRBJ2-5; TRBD1 matches at 7 bases. The V gene's germline CDR1 is LNHNV and CDR2 YYDKDF (reference sequence). This CDR3 contains 16 residues. J lost 7 bases, V lost 3 bases, and 14 bases had no gene match. The DNA for the CDR3 is TGTGCCACCAGCAGTGAATCAACGACAGGGCTGGGGACCCAGTACTTC. Protein product: CATSSESTTGLGTQYF.

The J gene is TRBJ1-2, the V gene TRBV19; 7 bases are a match to TRBD1. This CDR3 has 14 residues. V gave up 5 bases and J gave up 2 bases; unmatched junction bases: 5. From germline, CDR1 is LNHDA and CDR2 SQIVND (reference sequence). The CDR3 region has the DNA TGTGCCAGTAGTGCACGGGACAGAAACTATGGCTACACCTTC. Translating gives CASSARDRNYGYTF.

A word on this clone: Mismatch with germline at one junction end may stem from a read error. The V and J genes are TRBV4-2 and TRBJ1-1; D remains ambiguous. The CDR3 covers 21 residues. CDR1 and CDR2 from the germline V gene are LGHNA and YNFKEQ. CDR3 region: CASSQDWLKIGLMRAPPEAFF. The CDR3 DNA sequence: TGTGCCAGCAGCCAAGATTGGCTAAAGATAGGTCTTATGAGGGCCCCGCCTGAGGCTTTCTTT.

The gene calls are TRBV4-1 and TRBJ1-4; the match to TRBD1 covers 8 bases. This CDR3 comprises 12 residues. In germline, CDR1 is MGHRA, CDR2 YSYEKL. V lost 8 bases, J lost 10 bases, and 6 bases stayed unmatched. In DNA form, the CDR3 reads TGCGCCAGCTGGTCAGGGGGCGGAAAACTGTTTTTT. It codes for CASWSGGGKLFF.

The chain has TRBV2 and TRBJ1-4, with a possible D match to TRBD1 (6 bases). This CDR3 region has 16 residues. Germline loops: CDR1 SNHLY, CDR2 FYNNEI. V gave up 6 bases and J gave up 2 bases, with 16 bases separating them. CDR3 amino acids: CASSTIQGLTNEKLFF. Here the CDR3 DNA reads TGTGCCAGCAGCACGATTCAGGGGTTGACTAATGAAAAACTGTTTTTT. Together with reference TRBV2 and TRBJ1-4, the CDR3 gives the full variable domain: EPEVTQTPSHQVTQMGQEVILRCVPISNHLYFYWYRQILGQKVEFLVSFYNNEISEKSEIFDDQFSVERPDGSNFTLKIRSTKLEDSAMYFCASSTIQGLTNEKLFFGSGTQLSVL.

V is TRBV27 and J is TRBJ2-7; 11 bases are a match to TRBD2. The CDR3 contains 14 residues. Per the germline V gene, CDR1 is MNHEY and CDR2 is SMNVEV (reference sequence). After removal of 5 bases from V and 2 bases from J, the junction contained 2 bases not matched to a gene. CDR3 amino acids: CASSILAGAYEQYF. DNA of the CDR3: TGTGCCAGCAGTATACTAGCGGGGGCCTACGAGCAGTACTTC.

This chain uses TRBV7-6 with TRBJ2-1; TRBD2 aligns across 13 bases. CDR3 length: 16 amino acids. Germline V CDR1 and CDR2: SGHVS, FNYEAQ. V lost 3 bases, J lost 7 bases, and 6 bases stayed unmatched. The CDR3 loop is CASSFITSGRGNEQFF. The CDR3 DNA reads TGTGCCAGCAGCTTTATTACTAGCGGGAGGGGGAATGAGCAGTTCTTC.

This chain connects TRBV7-3 to TRBJ2-1, with TRBD2 identical over 13 bases. The CDR3 spans 18 residues. Trimming cost V 3 bases and J 7 bases; bases outside gene matches: 12. CDR1 is SGHTA, CDR2 FQGTGA, per germline. In nucleotides, the CDR3 is TGTGCCAGCAGCTTTGGACTAGCGGGGGTCGGAACAGGTAATGAGCAGTTCTTC. Translation: CASSFGLAGVGTGNEQFF.

CDR3 coding DNA: TGTGCCAGCAGTTCCGGACTCACCAATCAGCCCCAGCATTTT. This codes for CASSSGLTNQPQHF. The J gene is TRBJ1-5, the V gene TRBV27; D gene uncertain. Germline-derived CDR1 and CDR2 are MNHEY and SMNVEV (reference sequence). This CDR3 contains 14 residues. Trimming removed 4 bases at V and 3 bases at J, with 10 bases between.

V is TRBV5-1 and J is TRBJ2-1; D perhaps matches TRBD1 (6 bases). Germline V gene data show CDR1 as SGHRS and CDR2 as YFSETQ. The CDR3 totals 16 residues. Trimming pared 0 bases from V and 6 bases from J, leaving 16 bases between. DNA for the CDR3: TGCGCCAGCAGCTTGGCCAGGTACAGGGATCCCAATGAGCAGTTCTTC. Protein sequence: CASSLARYRDPNEQFF.

The chain uses TRBV5-6 and TRBJ1-1, with 8 positions matching TRBD1. Per the germline V gene, CDR1 is SGHDT and CDR2 is YYEEEE. The CDR3 has 15 residues. The trim removed 0 bases at V and 8 bases at J, leaving 9 bases unmatched. The CDR3 bases are TGTGCCAGCAGCTTGGGGGACAGGATCCTTCCCGAAGCTTTCTTT. It encodes CASSLGDRILPEAFF.

V and J are TRBV5-1 and TRBJ2-5, with a possible D match to TRBD1 (6 bases). V gave up 5 bases and J gave up 2 bases, with 13 bases separating them. The CDR3 sequence is 14 residues long. Germline V gene sequence: CDR1 SGHRS, CDR2 YFSETQ. CDR3 amino acids: CASSKGDVQETQYF. In DNA form, the CDR3 reads TGCGCCAGCAGTAAGGGGGATGTACAAGAGACCCAGTACTTC. Together with reference TRBV5-1 and TRBJ2-5, the CDR3 gives the full variable domain: KAGVTQTPRYLIKTRGQQVTLSCSPISGHRSVSWYQQTPGQGLQFLFEYFSETQRNKGNFPGRFSGRQFSNSRSEMNVSTLELGDSALYLCASSKGDVQETQYFGPGTRLLVL.

The chain links TRBV10-3 to TRBJ2-1; TRBD2 matches at 8 bases. The CDR3 loop spans 14 amino acids. CDR1 is ENHRY, CDR2 SYGVKD, per germline. J lost 5 bases, V lost 6 bases, and 6 bases had no gene match. DNA of the CDR3: TGTGCCATCAGGACCGGGGGGGCGGACAATGAGCAGTTCTTC. It yields the protein CAIRTGGADNEQFF.

This chain uses TRBV19 with TRBJ1-6, with 8 bases identical to TRBD1. Trimming at V came to 7 bases and at J to 9 bases, leaving 8 bases not matched to a gene. Germline CDR1 is LNHDA and CDR2 is SQIVND (reference sequence). CDR3 length: 14 residues. The CDR3 reads CASNPGTGGSPLHF. The CDR3 DNA is TGTGCCAGTAATCCCGGGACAGGAGGTTCACCCCTCCACTTT.

The chain links TRBV25-1 to TRBJ1-4; 9 positions match TRBD1. Germline V gene sequence: CDR1 MGHDK, CDR2 SYGVNS. There are 15 residues in the CDR3. Trimming cost V 4 bases and J 4 bases; bases outside gene matches: 4. Here the CDR3 reads CASSARQGGNEKLFF. DNA of the CDR3: TGTGCCAGCAGTGCCCGACAGGGGGGTAATGAAAAACTGTTTTTT.

The chain recombines TRBV5-1 with TRBJ2-1; 11 positions match TRBD2. The CDR3 is 15 residues long. V lost 0 bases, J lost 6 bases, and 2 bases stayed unmatched. Germline CDR1 is SGHRS and CDR2 is YFSETQ. The CDR3 DNA sequence: TGCGCCAGCAGCTTGGCTAGCGGGGGGCTCAATGAGCAGTTCTTC. Protein: CASSLASGGLNEQFF.

The chain recombines TRBV29-1 with TRBJ1-1; possible D gene TRBD1, 6 bases. V lost 4 bases to trimming and J lost 2 bases, with 14 bases between them. The CDR3 is 14 amino acids. CDR1 is SQVTM and CDR2 is ANQGSEA in the germline V gene. The CDR3 region has the DNA TGCAGCGTTGTTCGACAGGCAATAAACACTGAAGCTTTCTTT. Its translation is CSVVRQAINTEAFF.

The J gene is TRBJ2-1, the V gene TRBV30, with 9 bases that match TRBD2. This CDR3 is built from 15 residues. From germline, CDR1 is GTSNPN and CDR2 SVGIG (reference sequence). V was clipped by 0 bases and J by 7 bases; unmatched bases: 7. CDR3 in DNA: TGTGCCTGGAGTGTACTATGGACTAGCGTAAATGAGCAGTTCTTC. Protein sequence: CAWSVLWTSVNEQFF.

V usage is TRBV6-5 and J usage is TRBJ2-1; 9 bases are shared with TRBD2. The junction had 5 bases not matched to a gene; V was cut back by 1 base and J by 7 bases. This CDR3 region has 15 residues. Germline lookup yields CDR1 MNHEY and CDR2 SVGAGI. This CDR3 is CASSYLAGVGNEQFF. The CDR3 nucleotides read TGTGCCAGCAGTTACTTAGCGGGAGTAGGTAATGAGCAGTTCTTC.

This rearrangement joins TRBV10-3 to TRBJ2-1, with 8 bases lining up with TRBD2. Germline lookup yields CDR1 ENHRY and CDR2 SYGVKD. The CDR3 length is 17 residues. J was trimmed by 4 bases and V by 6 bases; bases with no gene match: 14. The CDR3 DNA follows: TGTGCCATCAGGGGGACCGGGACTAGGACTAAATACAATGAGCAGTTCTTC. Translation: CAIRGTGTRTKYNEQFF.